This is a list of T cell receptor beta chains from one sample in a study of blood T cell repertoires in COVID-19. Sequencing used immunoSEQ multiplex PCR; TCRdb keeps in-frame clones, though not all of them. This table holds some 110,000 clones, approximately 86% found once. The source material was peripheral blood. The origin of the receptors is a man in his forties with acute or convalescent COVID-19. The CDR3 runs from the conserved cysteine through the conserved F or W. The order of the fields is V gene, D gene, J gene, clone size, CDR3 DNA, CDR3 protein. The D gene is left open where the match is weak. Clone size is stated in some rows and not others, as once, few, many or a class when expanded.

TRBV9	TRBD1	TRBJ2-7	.	TGTGCCAGCAGCGGAGGGACAGGTCTAAGGGAGCAGTACTTC	CASSGGTGLREQYF
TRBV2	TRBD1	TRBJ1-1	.	TGTGCCAGCAGGGCGACAGGGGTCTTCAACACTGAAGCTTTCTTT	CASRATGVFNTEAFF
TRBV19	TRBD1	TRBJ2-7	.	TGTGCCAGTAGTCCCGACAGGGGACGTTCCGAGCAGTACTTC	CASSPDRGRSEQYF
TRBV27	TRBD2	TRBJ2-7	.	TGTGCCAGCAGTTTATCGGGAGGGATATACGAGCAGTACTTC	CASSLSGGIYEQYF
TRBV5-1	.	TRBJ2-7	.	TGCGCCAGCAGCTTGGAGACTGAGGTCAGGGTTTACGGGCAGTACTTC	CASSLETEVRVYGQYF
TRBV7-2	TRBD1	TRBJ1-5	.	TGTGCCAGCAGCTTAGCGACAGGGCGCAATCAGCCCCAGCATTTT	CASSLATGRNQPQHF
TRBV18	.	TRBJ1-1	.	TGTGCCAGCTCACCACGGGGAAGAACCGAAGCGGGATTT	CASSPRGRTEAGF
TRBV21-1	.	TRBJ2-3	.	TGTGCCAGCAGCCCACTGAGGCCGAACACAGATACGCAGTATTTT	CASSPLRPNTDTQYF
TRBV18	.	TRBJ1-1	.	TGTGCCAGCTCATCTTTGGCCGTAAACGGGGTGAACACTGAAGCTTTCTTT	CASSSLAVNGVNTEAFF
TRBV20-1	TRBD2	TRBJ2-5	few	TGCAGTGCTAGTATCCCTAGCGGGTGGCAAGAGACCCAGTACTTC	CSASIPSGWQETQYF
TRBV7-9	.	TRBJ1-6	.	TGTGCCAGCAGTTTTGCGGGGTCCCTCCACTTT	CASSFAGSLHF
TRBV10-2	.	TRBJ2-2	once	TGCGCCAGCAGTGTGGAGCTGAACACCGGGGAGCTGTTTTTT	CASSVELNTGELFF
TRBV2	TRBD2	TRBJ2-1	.	TGTGCCAGCAGCTGGACTAGCGGGAGGGCCAATGAGCAGTTCTTC	CASSWTSGRANEQFF
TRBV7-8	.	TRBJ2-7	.	TGTGCCAGCAGCTTAGGTAGCCAGGGTCCCTACGAGCAGTACTTC	CASSLGSQGPYEQYF
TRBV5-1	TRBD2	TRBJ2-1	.	TGCGCCAGCATGGGGGAGGGCCTCAATGAGCAGTTCTTC	CASMGEGLNEQFF
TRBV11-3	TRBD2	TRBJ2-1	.	TGTGCCAGCAGCTTAGCTAGCGGGAGCAATGAGCAGTTCTTC	CASSLASGSNEQFF
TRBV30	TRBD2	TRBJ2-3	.	TGTGCCTGGAAGACTAGCGGGGGGCCAGATACGCAGTATTTT	CAWKTSGGPDTQYF
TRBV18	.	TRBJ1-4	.	TGTGCCAGCTCACTAGACGGGGGTAATGAAAAACTGTTTTTT	CASSLDGGNEKLFF
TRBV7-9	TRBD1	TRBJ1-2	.	TGTGCCAGCAGTCAACCAACAGGGGTTTATGGCTACACCTTC	CASSQPTGVYGYTF
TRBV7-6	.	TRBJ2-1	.	TGTGCCAGCAGCTTAGTGCGGGGAGGACCCGAAGGTCCCAATGAGCAGTTCTTC	CASSLVRGGPEGPNEQFF
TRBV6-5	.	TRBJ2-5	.	TGTGCCAGCAGTTACTCGAGTAGCGGTTACCAAGAGACCCAGTACTTC	CASSYSSSGYQETQYF
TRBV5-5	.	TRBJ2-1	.	TGTGCCAGCAGCTTGTTCTTAGGTCGGGTTTACAATGAGCAGTTCTTC	CASSLFLGRVYNEQFF
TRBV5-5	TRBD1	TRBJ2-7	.	TGTGCCAGCAGCTTATTCTGGGGGACAGGGGCCTACGAGCAGTACTTC	CASSLFWGTGAYEQYF
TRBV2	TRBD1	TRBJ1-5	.	TGTGCCAGCAGAGACAGGGGGCATAGCAATCAGCCCCAGCATTTT	CASRDRGHSNQPQHF
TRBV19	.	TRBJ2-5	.	TGTGCCAGTAGTATAGATGGATCAGGGTACCAAGAGACCCAGTACTTC	CASSIDGSGYQETQYF
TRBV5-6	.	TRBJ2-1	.	TGTGCCAGCAGCTGGGGTGGGAGTCTCTCGGGTGAGCAGTTCTTC	CASSWGGSLSGEQFF
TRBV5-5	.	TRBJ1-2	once	TGTGCCAGCAGTCGACCGACCGGGACACGGGAAAGGGGTTATGGCTACACCTTC	CASSRPTGTRERGYGYTF
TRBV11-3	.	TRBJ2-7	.	TGTGCCAGCAGCTCTCGGAGCTCCTACGAGCAGTACTTC	CASSSRSSYEQYF
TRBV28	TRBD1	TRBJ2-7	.	TGTGCCAGTCGACAGGGGGGATACGAGCAGTACTTC	CASRQGGYEQYF
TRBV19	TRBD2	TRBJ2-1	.	TGTGCCAGTAGTATACGACTAGCACTTTACAATGAGCAGTTCTTC	CASSIRLALYNEQFF
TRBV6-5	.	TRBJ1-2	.	TGTGCCAGCAGTTACGCCCAAAGGGGCCATAACTATGGCTACACCTTC	CASSYAQRGHNYGYTF
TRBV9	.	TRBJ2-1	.	TGTGCCAGCAGCGTAGCCGGGTCAGGGATAGTCAATGAGCAGTTCTTC	CASSVAGSGIVNEQFF
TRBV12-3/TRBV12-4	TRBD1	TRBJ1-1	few	TGTGCCAGCAGTTCGTACAGGGGCACTGAAGCTTTCTTT	CASSSYRGTEAFF
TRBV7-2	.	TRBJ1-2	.	TGTGCCAGCAGCTTAGGGCATCTTAACTATGGCTACACCTTC	CASSLGHLNYGYTF
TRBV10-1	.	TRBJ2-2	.	TGCGCCAGCAAGGCGGACGGGGGACAGAGAAGCACCGGGGAGCTGTTTTTT	CASKADGGQRSTGELFF
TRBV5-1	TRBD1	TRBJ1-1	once	TGCGCCAGCAGCCACCCCCAGGGGGCGACCACTGAAGCTTTCTTT	CASSHPQGATTEAFF
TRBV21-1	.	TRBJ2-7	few	TGTGCCAGCGGGGCCAGGGGGACTAGCGGGACCGAGCAGTACTTC	CASGARGTSGTEQYF
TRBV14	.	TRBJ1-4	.	TGTGCCAGCAGCCAAAGAGGGTTCGGGGAAAAACTGTTTTTT	CASSQRGFGEKLFF
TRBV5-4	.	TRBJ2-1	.	TGTGCCAGCAGCTTGGATAGAGCTTTCTGGAATGAGCAGTTCTTC	CASSLDRAFWNEQFF
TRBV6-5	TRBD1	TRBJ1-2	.	TGTGCCAGCAGAAGACAGGGGGCTAAATATGGCTACACCTTC	CASRRQGAKYGYTF
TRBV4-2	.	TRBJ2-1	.	TGTGCCAGCAGCCATGATATCGGGATATCCTACAATGAGCAGTTCTTC	CASSHDIGISYNEQFF
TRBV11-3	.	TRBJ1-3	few	TGTGCCAGCAGCACCACTACGGGCTCTGGAAACACCATATATTTT	CASSTTTGSGNTIYF
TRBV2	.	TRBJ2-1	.	TGTGCCAGCAGTGAATTGGGTGGAGATGAGCAGTTCTTC	CASSELGGDEQFF
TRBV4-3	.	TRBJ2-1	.	TGCGCCAGCAGCCAAGTGGGGGGGCATGAGCAGTTCTTC	CASSQVGGHEQFF
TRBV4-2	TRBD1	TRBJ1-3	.	TGTGCCAGCAGCCAAGATAGGCGGCAGGGGGCTGGAAACACCATATATTTT	CASSQDRRQGAGNTIYF
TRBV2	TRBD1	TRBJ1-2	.	TGTGCCAGCAGCATAACCTCGACAGGGGGCGCCGGCTATGGCTACACCTTC	CASSITSTGGAGYGYTF
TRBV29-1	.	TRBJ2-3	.	TGCAGCGTTGAAGCTAGCACAGATACGCAGTATTTT	CSVEASTDTQYF
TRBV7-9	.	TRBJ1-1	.	TGTGCCAGCAGCTTATTGACCGGAGACAGGAAAGCTTTCTTT	CASSLLTGDRKAFF
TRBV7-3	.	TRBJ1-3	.	TGTGCCAGCAGCAGCAACGGAAACACCATATATTTT	CASSSNGNTIYF
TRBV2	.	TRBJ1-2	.	TGTGCCAGCAGCTTAACTACAGGCTACACCTTC	CASSLTTGYTF
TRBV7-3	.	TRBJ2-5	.	TGTGCCAGCAGCGCCAAAGGGGCCCACTTC	CASSAKGAHF
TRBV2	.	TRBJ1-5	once	TGTGCCAGCAATTGGGACACGCTCAATCAGCCCCAGCATTTT	CASNWDTLNQPQHF
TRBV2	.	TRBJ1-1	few	TGTGCCAGCAGGTGGACAGAAGACTTGAACACTGAAGCTTTCTTT	CASRWTEDLNTEAFF
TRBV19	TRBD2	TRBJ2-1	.	TGTGCCAGTAGTATAGTCGGTAGCGGGGGGAGCTACAATGAGCAGTTCTTC	CASSIVGSGGSYNEQFF
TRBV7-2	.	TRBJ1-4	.	TGTGCCAGCAGCTACGACAGGCACCCTAATGAAAAACTGTTTTTT	CASSYDRHPNEKLFF
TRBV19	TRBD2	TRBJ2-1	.	TGTGCCAGTAGTATTAACCTAGCGGGGTTTACTACCTACAATGAGCAGTTCTTC	CASSINLAGFTTYNEQFF
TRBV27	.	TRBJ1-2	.	TGTGCCAGCAGTATCGGGGGAGGGGAGGGCTACACCTTC	CASSIGGGEGYTF
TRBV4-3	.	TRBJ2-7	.	TGCGCCAGCAGCCAAGAACGAGGCTCCTACGAGCAGTACTTC	CASSQERGSYEQYF
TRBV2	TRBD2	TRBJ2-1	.	TGTGCCAGCAGTTTTGGACTAGCGGGGGATGAGCAGTTCTTC	CASSFGLAGDEQFF
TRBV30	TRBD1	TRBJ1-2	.	TGTGCCTGGAGTGGTGACAGGGTGAGGACCGCTGAGGGCTACACCTTC	CAWSGDRVRTAEGYTF